The 25 T cell receptor beta chains in this list originate from one sample, sequenced in a study of PD-1 and CTLA-4 blockade in melanoma. Profiled with immunoSEQ multiplex PCR; TCRdb holds only in-frame clones, not every one. The sample includes almost 30,000 clones, 85% to 90% of them seen just once. Sequencing was performed on CD8+ T cells from peripheral blood, taken before anti-PD-1 treatment. These receptors were taken from a human donor with melanoma.

This clone was seen only a few times. This sequence joins TRBV18 and TRBJ2-2; no clear D gene. Trimming cost V 4 bases and J 5 bases, with 8 bases left between them. Germline values: CDR1 KGHSH, CDR2 LQKENI. The CDR3 extends over 13 amino acids. The CDR3 here is CASSRKITGELFF. The CDR3 DNA reads TGTGCCAGCTCACGAAAGATAACCGGGGAGCTGTTTTTT.

This rearrangement joins TRBV5-1 to TRBJ2-7; unclear D gene. The germline CDR1 and CDR2 sequences are SGHRS and YFSETQ. V was clipped by 4 bases and J by 0 bases, with 2 bases between them. This CDR3 contains 11 residues. The CDR3 here is CASSSSYEQYF. The CDR3 bases are TGCGCCAGCAGCAGCTCCTACGAGCAGTACTTC.

This clone was detected once. V gene TRBV11-1 combines with J gene TRBJ2-7, with a possible D match to TRBD1 (5 bases). The CDR3 has 14 residues. Germline lookup yields CDR1 SGHAT and CDR2 FQDESV (reference sequence). Trimming cost V 5 bases and J 3 bases, with 14 bases left between them. CDR3 in amino acids: CASSLDRWGYEQYF. The CDR3 DNA follows: TGTGCCAGCAGCCTCGACAGATGGGGCTACGAGCAGTACTTC.

The chain couples TRBV7-9 to TRBJ2-1, with 11 bases that match TRBD2. The CDR3 contains 17 residues. V shed 4 bases and J 4 bases; nucleotides not matched to a gene: 9. Germline V gene sequence: CDR1 SEHNR, CDR2 FQNEAQ (reference sequence). The CDR3 here is CASSSVAGGSNYNEQFF. CDR3 nucleotide sequence: TGTGCCAGCAGCTCCGTAGCGGGAGGGTCAAATTACAATGAGCAGTTCTTC. The full variable domain, rest sourced from reference TRBV7-9 and TRBJ2-1, is DTGVSQNPRHKITKRGQNVTFRCDPISEHNRLYWYRQTLGQGPEFLTYFQNEAQLEKSRLLSDRFSAERPKGSFSTLEIQRTEQGDSAMYLCASSSVAGGSNYNEQFFGPGTRLTVL.

V usage is TRBV7-2 and J usage is TRBJ2-1; the D gene is possibly TRBD2 (6 bases). CDR1 and CDR2 from the germline V gene are SGHTA and FQGNSA. The V and J ends lost 5 bases and 7 bases respectively, with 21 bases between them. The CDR3 sequence is 16 residues long. The CDR3 loop reads CASSLATGLWGNEQFF. The CDR3 DNA sequence: TGTGCCAGCAGCCTCGCTACGGGACTCTGGGGAAATGAGCAGTTCTTC.

This clone was counted between two and nine times. The chain employs TRBV4-2 and TRBJ2-1; possibly TRBD1 for D (7 bases). The CDR3 is 13 amino acids. Germline CDR1 is LGHNA and CDR2 is YNFKEQ. The germline V and J ends were trimmed by 2 bases and 9 bases, with 11 bases remaining between them. CDR3 sequence reads: CASSQPRGAEQFF. The CDR3 bases are TGTGCCAGCAGCCAACCCAGGGGGGCTGAGCAGTTCTTC.

V and J are TRBV10-3 and TRBJ1-1; 7 bases map to TRBD1. Germline loops: CDR1 ENHRY, CDR2 SYGVKD. Trimming at V came to 6 bases and at J to 1 base, leaving 14 bases not matched to a gene. This CDR3 comprises 17 residues. The CDR3 loop reads CAISAYKLGQSNTEAFF. CDR3 sequence (DNA): TGTGCCATCAGCGCCTATAAGTTGGGACAGTCGAACACTGAAGCTTTCTTT.

The chain recombines TRBV18 with TRBJ1-2; TRBD1 aligns across 7 bases. There are 16 residues in the CDR3. CDR1 KGHSH and CDR2 LQKENI come from the germline V gene. The V segment lost 0 bases and the J segment 1 base; nucleotides outside the gene matches: 5. The CDR3 DNA reads as TGTGCCAGCTCACCACCCGGACAGGTTCTTAACTATGGCTACACCTTC. Translating gives CASSPPGQVLNYGYTF. The variable domain in full, with the rest retrieved from reference TRBV18 and TRBJ1-2, is NAGVMQNPRHLVRRRGQEARLRCSPMKGHSHVYWYRQLPEEGLKFMVYLQKENIIDESGMPKERFSAEFPKEGPSILRIQQVVRGDSAAYFCASSPPGQVLNYGYTFGSGTRLTVV.

This chain joins TRBV3-1 (or the pseudogene TRBV3-2) and TRBJ1-2; tentative D call: TRBD1 (5 bases). Germline V gene lookup returns CDR1 LGHDT and CDR2 YNNKEL (reference sequence). This CDR3 spans 16 amino acids. V was shortened by 4 bases and J by 5 bases, with 20 bases between the two germline ends. CDR3 region: CASSPYELEGVYGYTF. In DNA, the CDR3 is TGTGCCAGCAGCCCGTATGAATTGGAAGGGGTATATGGCTACACCTTC.

The rearrangement uses TRBV27 and TRBJ2-2, with 14 bases identical to TRBD2. The CDR3 totals 18 residues. J gave up 1 base and V 6 bases, and 7 bases lay outside the gene matches. The germline V gene has CDR1 MNHEY and CDR2 SMNVEV (reference sequence). Written as DNA, the CDR3 is TGTGCCAGCAGCCCGGGACTAGCGGGGGAAATGAACACCGGGGAGCTGTTTTTT. It encodes CASSPGLAGEMNTGELFF.

The chain has TRBV10-2 and TRBJ2-5; 9 bases are shared with TRBD1. Germline CDR1 WSHSY, CDR2 SAAADI. V shed 2 bases and J 1 base; nucleotides not matched to a gene: 2. The CDR3 length is 15 residues. CDR3 coding DNA: TGCGCCAGCAGTGAGGGGGACAGGGCCCAAGAGACCCAGTACTTC. Encoded protein: CASSEGDRAQETQYF.

The gene calls are TRBV28 and TRBJ1-1; the D gene is possibly TRBD1 (6 bases). The CDR3 totals 14 residues. Trimming shortened V by 4 bases and J by 0 bases, and 9 bases separated the two germline ends. Germline lookup yields CDR1 MDHEN and CDR2 SYDVKM. This chain's CDR3 is CASSYGGLNTEAFF. In DNA form, the CDR3 reads TGTGCCAGCAGTTATGGGGGGCTGAACACTGAAGCTTTCTTT.

This chain uses TRBV6-1 with TRBJ2-3; D might be TRBD1 (6 bases). Trimming pared 2 bases from V and 1 base from J, leaving 10 bases between. The germline gives CDR1 MNHNS, CDR2 SASEGT. The CDR3 loop spans 15 amino acids. CDR3 loop: CASSEQGIGTDTQYF. CDR3 nucleotides: TGTGCCAGCAGTGAACAGGGGATCGGCACAGATACGCAGTATTTT.

The chain couples TRBV19 to TRBJ1-1, with TRBD1 matching 8 bases. This CDR3 is 16 amino acids long. V lost 1 base to trimming and J lost 2 bases; unmatched junction nucleotides: 6. Germline CDR1 and CDR2: LNHDA and SQIVND (reference sequence). CDR3 DNA: TGTGCCAGTAGTATAGGGCCAGGGGGCGTAAACACTGAAGCTTTCTTT. The encoded protein is CASSIGPGGVNTEAFF.

The genes are TRBV3-1 (or the pseudogene TRBV3-2) and TRBJ1-3; D is unclear. Germline CDR1 reads LGHDT; CDR2 reads YNNKEL (reference sequence). V was trimmed by 1 base and J by 7 bases, leaving 17 bases between them. The CDR3 has 16 amino acids. CDR3 in DNA: TGTGCCAGCAGCCAAGGAGTGGGCAGAGGAGGGAACACCATATATTTT. Its translation is CASSQGVGRGGNTIYF.

The chain has TRBV11-2 and TRBJ2-5; 8 nucleotides agree with TRBD2. Germline V gives CDR1 SGHAT, CDR2 FQNNGV. Trimming removed 5 bases from V and 5 bases from J; junction bases left unmatched: 10. This CDR3 contains 15 residues. The CDR3 DNA reads TGTGCCAGCAGCCCCGGTGGTACGGGGGGGGAGACCCAGTACTTC. It yields the protein CASSPGGTGGETQYF.

The chain links TRBV27 to TRBJ1-1; D ambiguous. The V end was cut by 8 bases, the J end by 5 bases, with 21 bases between. Germline CDR1 and CDR2: MNHEY and SMNVEV (reference sequence). The CDR3 is 15 residues long. CDR3 coding DNA: TGTGCCAGCTCTCTATGGGCAGGAGGCGGTACTGAAGCTTTCTTT. The encoded protein is CASSLWAGGGTEAFF.

The rearrangement joins TRBV7-9 to TRBJ1-2; the match to TRBD1 covers 9 bases. V was clipped by 5 bases and J by 3 bases; unmatched bases: 4. The CDR3 is made up of 14 amino acids. CDR1 SEHNR and CDR2 FQNEAQ come from the germline V gene (reference sequence). The CDR3 protein is CASSPGQGYYGYTF. CDR3 DNA sequence: TGTGCCAGCAGCCCAGGACAGGGGTACTATGGCTACACCTTC. Together with reference TRBV7-9 and TRBJ1-2, the CDR3 gives the full variable domain: DTGVSQNPRHKITKRGQNVTFRCDPISEHNRLYWYRQTLGQGPEFLTYFQNEAQLEKSRLLSDRFSAERPKGSFSTLEIQRTEQGDSAMYLCASSPGQGYYGYTFGSGTRLTVV.

The chain has TRBV29-1 and TRBJ1-3; 8 nucleotides line up with TRBD1. CDR1 and CDR2 (germline): SQVTM, ANQGSEA. The CDR3 sequence is 12 residues long. V lost 1 base, J lost 9 bases, and 2 bases stayed unmatched. The CDR3 bases are TGCAGCGTTGAAGGTGGGACAGGCACCATATATTTT. Protein sequence: CSVEGGTGTIYF.

V and J are TRBV19 and TRBJ2-1; 7 nucleotides align to TRBD2. Per germline, CDR1 LNHDA and CDR2 SQIVND (reference sequence). V was pared by 5 bases and J by 8 bases, with 6 bases of the junction left unmatched. The CDR3 contains 13 residues. The chain's CDR3 is CASSWREKDEQFF. Written as DNA, the CDR3 is TGTGCCAGTAGTTGGCGGGAGAAGGATGAGCAGTTCTTC.

The rearrangement uses TRBV12-5 and TRBJ2-3; D gene ambiguous. The CDR3 spans 13 residues. V gave up 4 bases and J gave up 5 bases, with 10 bases separating them. Germline V lookup: CDR1 LGHNT, CDR2 FRNRAP. In DNA form, the CDR3 reads TGTGCTAGTGGTTCCTCCTTCAGAGATACGCAGTATTTT. Its protein product is CASGSSFRDTQYF.

This chain joins TRBV15 and TRBJ2-7; 12 bases are shared with TRBD2. This CDR3 has 18 amino acids. V lost 5 bases to trimming and J lost 0 bases; unmatched junction nucleotides: 11. The germline CDR1 and CDR2 sequences are LNHNV and YYDKDF (reference sequence). CDR3 coding DNA: TGTGCCACCAGCGAGGGGACTAGCGGGTCCTACAGCTCCTACGAGCAGTACTTC. Amino acid sequence: CATSEGTSGSYSSYEQYF. Using reference TRBV15 and TRBJ2-7 for the parts outside the CDR3, the full variable domain is DAMVIQNPRYQVTQFGKPVTLSCSQTLNHNVMYWYQQKSSQAPKLLFHYYDKDFNNEADTPDNFQSRRPNTSFCFLDIRSPGLGDTAMYLCATSEGTSGSYSSYEQYFGPGTRLTVT.

The rearrangement links TRBV11-3 to TRBJ1-2, with TRBD1 matching 7 bases. Trimming removed 1 base from V and 5 bases from J; junction bases left unmatched: 7. CDR1 is SGHNT, CDR2 YENEEA, per germline. This CDR3 region has 15 residues. For the CDR3, the DNA is TGTGCCAGCAGCTTAGGCCCTCAGGGACAGTATGGCTACACCTTC. Translating it yields CASSLGPQGQYGYTF.

The chain carries TRBV28 and TRBJ2-3, with D unclear. Germline CDR1 MDHEN, CDR2 SYDVKM. V was pared by 0 bases and J by 9 bases, with 7 bases between. The CDR3 consists of 12 residues. This chain's CDR3 is CASSLWGSTQYF. CDR3 sequence (DNA): TGTGCCAGCAGTTTATGGGGGTCGACGCAGTATTTT.

V is TRBV5-4 and J is TRBJ2-1, with 7 nucleotides matching TRBD1. The CDR3 loop spans 15 amino acids. The V gene's germline CDR1 is SGHNT and CDR2 YYREEE (reference sequence). V shed 7 bases and J 3 bases; nucleotides not matched to a gene: 10. As DNA, the CDR3 is TGTGCCAGCCTTAACGGGGACAGAAGCTACAATGAGCAGTTCTTC. Its protein product is CASLNGDRSYNEQFF. The whole variable domain, remainder taken from reference TRBV5-4 and TRBJ2-1, is ETGVTQSPTHLIKTRGQQVTLRCSSQSGHNTVSWYQQALGQGPQFIFQYYREEENGRGNFPPRFSGLQFPNYSSELNVNALELDDSALYLCASLNGDRSYNEQFFGPGTRLTVL.